These T cell receptor beta chains were read from a single sample in a study of breast tumors, draining lymph nodes, adjacent tissues. TCRdb re-derived calls from the multiplex PCR reads in MiXCR, one entry per CDR3 protein. The sample consists of about 180,000 distinct CDR3 sequences, approximately 30% of them appearing once. What was sequenced was axillary lymph node tissue. All receptors come from a female donor with breast cancer. Some clones in this sample may be carry-over from other donors' samples. Both conserved end residues are part of each CDR3. Each record gives: J gene, D gene, clone size, V gene, CDR3 DNA, CDR3 protein. A D gene is named only where the DNA matches it firmly. Expanded clones get a size class; other rows say once, few or many, or leave the size out.

j_gene: TRBJ2-1; d_gene: TRBD2; abundance: many; v_gene: TRBV9; CDR3nt: TGTGCCAGCACATTAGCGGGAGGGCCGGTTGGTGAGCAGTTCTTC; CDR3aa: CASTLAGGPVGEQFF
j_gene: TRBJ2-1; d_gene: TRBD2; abundance: many; v_gene: TRBV13; CDR3nt: TGTGCCAGCAGCTTAGGCCGCGGGGGATACAATGAGCAGTTCTTC; CDR3aa: CASSLGRGGYNEQFF
j_gene: TRBJ2-3; d_gene: .; abundance: many; v_gene: TRBV7-3; CDR3nt: TGTGCCAGCAGCTTAGGGAGGGATACGCAGTATTTT; CDR3aa: CASSLGRDTQYF
j_gene: TRBJ2-3; d_gene: .; abundance: .; v_gene: TRBV11-2; CDR3nt: TGTGCCAGCAGCTTAGTAACTACTAGCACAGATACGCAGTATTTT; CDR3aa: CASSLVTTSTDTQYF
j_gene: TRBJ1-2; d_gene: .; abundance: few; v_gene: TRBV6-5; CDR3nt: TGTGCCAGCAGTCATCTCGGACAGATAACCTATGGCTACACCTTC; CDR3aa: CASSHLGQITYGYTF
j_gene: TRBJ2-1; d_gene: .; abundance: many; v_gene: TRBV15; CDR3nt: TGTGCCACCAGCAGAGATAGGCAGACCTACAATGAGCAGTTCTTC; CDR3aa: CATSRDRQTYNEQFF
j_gene: TRBJ1-1; d_gene: .; abundance: few; v_gene: TRBV10-3; CDR3nt: TGTGCCATCAGTGCAAGGAACACTGAAGCTTTCTTT; CDR3aa: CAISARNTEAFF
j_gene: TRBJ2-5; d_gene: .; abundance: few; v_gene: TRBV11-2; CDR3nt: .; CDR3aa: CASSFYICSASRDSGTQETQYF
j_gene: TRBJ2-7; d_gene: .; abundance: many; v_gene: TRBV27; CDR3nt: TGTGCCAGCAGACTACAGAGGGGAGTATCCTACGAGCAGTACTTC; CDR3aa: CASRLQRGVSYEQYF
j_gene: TRBJ2-3; d_gene: TRBD2; abundance: .; v_gene: TRBV4-3; CDR3nt: TGCGCCAGCAGCCGGGGGTTTGGCGGGAGAACATACAATGAGCAGTATTTT; CDR3aa: CASSRGFGGRTYNEQYF
j_gene: TRBJ2-3; d_gene: .; abundance: many; v_gene: TRBV10-3; CDR3nt: TGTGCCATCAGTGAAACCACTAGCCTACTATACACAGATACGCAGTATTTT; CDR3aa: CAISETTSLLYTDTQYF
j_gene: TRBJ2-7; d_gene: TRBD1; abundance: many; v_gene: TRBV30; CDR3nt: TGTGCCTGGACCCCCCCCCGGGACAGGTTAGACGAGCAGTACTTC; CDR3aa: CAWTPPRDRLDEQYF
j_gene: TRBJ2-1; d_gene: .; abundance: many; v_gene: TRBV5-1; CDR3nt: TGCGCCAGCAGCTGGGCGGGGCGGATCGATGAGCAGTTCTTC; CDR3aa: CASSWAGRIDEQFF
j_gene: TRBJ1-5; d_gene: .; abundance: .; v_gene: TRBV6-5; CDR3nt: TGTGCCAGCAGCCGGTCAGGGAATCAGCCCCAGCATTTT; CDR3aa: CASSRSGNQPQHF
j_gene: TRBJ1-4; d_gene: .; abundance: many; v_gene: TRBV11-2; CDR3nt: TGTGCCAGCAGCTTAGATCTAGCAGGGGTTGAAAAACTGTTTTTT; CDR3aa: CASSLDLAGVEKLFF
j_gene: TRBJ2-1; d_gene: .; abundance: many; v_gene: TRBV5-5; CDR3nt: TGTGCCAGCAGCTTGGCGCCCAATGAGCAGTTCTTC; CDR3aa: CASSLAPNEQFF
j_gene: TRBJ2-1; d_gene: TRBD1; abundance: .; v_gene: TRBV7-9; CDR3nt: TGTGCCAGCAGCTTAGCCCGGGACAGGGGGGGGAATGGGCAGTTCTTC; CDR3aa: CASSLARDRGGNGQFF
j_gene: TRBJ2-1; d_gene: TRBD1; abundance: many; v_gene: TRBV5-5; CDR3nt: TGTGCCAGCAGCCGACAGGGCCTAGGGCAGTTCTTC; CDR3aa: CASSRQGLGQFF
j_gene: TRBJ1-6; d_gene: TRBD1; abundance: many; v_gene: TRBV20-1; CDR3nt: TGCAGTGCTAGAGACCTCCGGGACAGTAATTCACCCCTCCACTTT; CDR3aa: CSARDLRDSNSPLHF
j_gene: TRBJ2-2; d_gene: .; abundance: many; v_gene: TRBV19; CDR3nt: TGTGCCAGTAGTATAGCCAGGGGGAACACCGGGGAGCTGTTTTTT; CDR3aa: CASSIARGNTGELFF
j_gene: TRBJ2-1; d_gene: .; abundance: many; v_gene: TRBV7-8; CDR3nt: TGTGCCAGCAGCTTACGAGGGAGGACAAACAATGAGCAGTTCTTC; CDR3aa: CASSLRGRTNNEQFF
j_gene: TRBJ2-2; d_gene: .; abundance: many; v_gene: TRBV12-3/TRBV12-4; CDR3nt: TGTGCCAGCAGTTTTGTTTTGGGCAGGGAGCTGTTTTTT; CDR3aa: CASSFVLGRELFF
j_gene: TRBJ1-3; d_gene: .; abundance: .; v_gene: TRBV11-1; CDR3nt: TGTGCCAGCAGCTATTATGGACTAGCGGGAAACACCATATATTTT; CDR3aa: CASSYYGLAGNTIYF
j_gene: TRBJ2-7; d_gene: .; abundance: .; v_gene: TRBV3-1; CDR3nt: TGTGCCAGCAGCCAGGCAGGGAATCCCTACGAGCAGTACTTC; CDR3aa: CASSQAGNPYEQYF
j_gene: TRBJ2-3; d_gene: TRBD2; abundance: many; v_gene: TRBV19; CDR3nt: TGTGCCAGTAGTTTGGGGACTAGCGGGATGGGAGATACGCAGTATTTT; CDR3aa: CASSLGTSGMGDTQYF
j_gene: TRBJ2-5; d_gene: .; abundance: many; v_gene: TRBV2; CDR3nt: TGTGCCAGCGGTTACCAGTACTTC; CDR3aa: CASGYQYF
j_gene: TRBJ1-4; d_gene: .; abundance: few; v_gene: TRBV7-2; CDR3nt: TGTGCCAGCAGCCTCAGGACGAATGAAAAACTGTTTTTT; CDR3aa: CASSLRTNEKLFF
j_gene: TRBJ2-2; d_gene: .; abundance: .; v_gene: TRBV29-1; CDR3nt: TGCAGCGTCTGTGCCAGCGCACGGGGAGGGGGCTGGACCGGGGAGCTGTTTTTT; CDR3aa: CSVCASARGGGWTGELFF
j_gene: TRBJ2-6; d_gene: TRBD2; abundance: many; v_gene: TRBV9; CDR3nt: TGTGCCAGCAGCTGGGGGAGTAGCGGGAATTCTGGGGCCAACGTCCTGACTTTC; CDR3aa: CASSWGSSGNSGANVLTF
j_gene: TRBJ2-7; d_gene: .; abundance: .; v_gene: TRBV7-9; CDR3nt: TGTGCCAGCAGCTCAAAGTACGAGCAGTACTTC; CDR3aa: CASSSKYEQYF
j_gene: TRBJ2-1; d_gene: TRBD2; abundance: many; v_gene: TRBV20-1; CDR3nt: TGCAGTGCTAGATCCCGCGGCGGGGGGCGGGCGTGGAATGAGCAGTTCTTC; CDR3aa: CSARSRGGGRAWNEQFF
j_gene: TRBJ1-6; d_gene: .; abundance: .; v_gene: TRBV9; CDR3nt: TGTGCCAGCGGAAGGGACAACCTATGTGGGGGGGGAGGTTCACCCCTCCACTTT; CDR3aa: CASGRDNLCGGGGSPLHF
j_gene: TRBJ1-5; d_gene: .; abundance: many; v_gene: TRBV3-1; CDR3nt: TGTGCCAGCAGCCAAGGGGCCCTTCCCTATCAGCCCCAGCATTTT; CDR3aa: CASSQGALPYQPQHF
j_gene: TRBJ2-3; d_gene: TRBD1; abundance: many; v_gene: TRBV6-5; CDR3nt: TGTGCCAGCAGTTCCGGGACAGGGATAAAACATACGCAGTATTTT; CDR3aa: CASSSGTGIKHTQYF